The rows below give T cell receptor beta chains drawn from one sample of a study of T cell repertoires in cytomegalovirus infection. TCRdb re-called the reads through MiXCR, storing one row per CDR3 protein. The sample shows 300,000 to 400,000 distinct CDR3 sequences, 15% to 20% of them seen only once. Sequenced: PBMCs. All receptors derive from a human donor in good health (CMV status not recorded). Some clones in this sample may be carry-over from other donors' samples. The CDR3 runs from the conserved cysteine through the conserved F or W. The D gene is left open where the match is weak. The size field is filled for only some rows; it gives once, few, many or a size class.

j_call: TRBJ2-1
clone_size: -
v_call: TRBV20-1
cdr3_length: 16
d_call: TRBD2
cdr3_nt: TGCAGTGCTAGAGTCAGGACTAGCGGGTCCTACAATGAGCAGTTCTTC
cdr3_aa: CSARVRTSGSYNEQFF

j_call: TRBJ2-7
clone_size: many
v_call: TRBV6-4
cdr3_length: 14
d_call: -
cdr3_nt: TGTGCCACCTACGGCGGACTAAACTCCTACGAGCAGTACTTC
cdr3_aa: CATYGGLNSYEQYF

j_call: TRBJ2-7
clone_size: -
v_call: TRBV10-3
cdr3_length: 13
d_call: TRBD2
cdr3_nt: TGTGCTACCGGGGAGGGTATCTCCTACGAGCAGTACTTC
cdr3_aa: CATGEGISYEQYF

j_call: TRBJ1-1
clone_size: many
v_call: TRBV7-2
cdr3_length: 16
d_call: -
cdr3_nt: TGTGCCAGCAGCTTAGCAGGGGTCGTGGGGATGGCTGAAGCTTTCTTT
cdr3_aa: CASSLAGVVGMAEAFF

j_call: TRBJ1-1
clone_size: -
v_call: TRBV6-6
cdr3_length: 14
d_call: -
cdr3_nt: TGTGCCAGCAGTTCCCCGGACGTGAACACTGAAGCTTTCTTT
cdr3_aa: CASSSPDVNTEAFF

j_call: TRBJ1-4
clone_size: -
v_call: TRBV5-4
cdr3_length: 14
d_call: -
cdr3_nt: TGTGCCAGCAGCTTGGGACAGGAGCCTGGAAAACTGTTTTTT
cdr3_aa: CASSLGQEPGKLFF

j_call: TRBJ2-3
clone_size: -
v_call: TRBV20-1
cdr3_length: 14
d_call: TRBD2
cdr3_nt: TGCAGTGCCGGAGCGGGAGGAAGGGCAGATACGCAGTATTTT
cdr3_aa: CSAGAGGRADTQYF

j_call: TRBJ1-2
clone_size: -
v_call: TRBV7-9
cdr3_length: 14
d_call: -
cdr3_nt: TGTGCCAGCAGCTTAGCGGGCTCCCTGGAGGGCTACACCTTC
cdr3_aa: CASSLAGSLEGYTF

j_call: TRBJ1-4
clone_size: many
v_call: TRBV4-3
cdr3_length: 15
d_call: -
cdr3_nt: TGCGCCAGCAGCCAAGTTTGGAAAGGGAAGGAAAAACTGTTTTTT
cdr3_aa: CASSQVWKGKEKLFF

j_call: TRBJ2-3
clone_size: few
v_call: TRBV20-1
cdr3_length: 12
d_call: -
cdr3_nt: TGCAGTGCTAGAGGCGGGGTAGATACGCAGTATTTT
cdr3_aa: CSARGGVDTQYF

j_call: TRBJ2-2
clone_size: few
v_call: TRBV6-6
cdr3_length: 12
d_call: -
cdr3_nt: TGTGCCAGCAGTTCCGAGGCCGGGGAGCTGTTTTTT
cdr3_aa: CASSSEAGELFF

j_call: TRBJ2-7
clone_size: few
v_call: TRBV7-4
cdr3_length: 14
d_call: -
cdr3_nt: TGTGCCAGCAGCCCCCCGAATGGTATCTACGAGCAGTACTTC
cdr3_aa: CASSPPNGIYEQYF

j_call: TRBJ2-7
clone_size: many
v_call: TRBV7-2
cdr3_length: 15
d_call: -
cdr3_nt: TGTGCCAGCAGCTTGATCCATCTTGGATCCTACGAGCAGTACTTC
cdr3_aa: CASSLIHLGSYEQYF

j_call: TRBJ1-2
clone_size: -
v_call: TRBV4-3
cdr3_length: 14
d_call: TRBD1
cdr3_nt: TGCGCCAGCAGCCCTACGACAGGGACCTATGGCTACACCTTC
cdr3_aa: CASSPTTGTYGYTF

j_call: TRBJ2-7
clone_size: few
v_call: TRBV2
cdr3_length: 14
d_call: TRBD2
cdr3_nt: TGTGCCAGCACCAGCGGGGACCCTAGGGGAGAGCAGTACTTC
cdr3_aa: CASTSGDPRGEQYF

j_call: TRBJ2-1
clone_size: many
v_call: TRBV27
cdr3_length: 14
d_call: TRBD1
cdr3_nt: TGTGCCAGCAGGATGGGACAGGGTTACAATGAGCAGTTCTTC
cdr3_aa: CASRMGQGYNEQFF

j_call: TRBJ2-5
clone_size: many
v_call: TRBV5-4
cdr3_length: 17
d_call: TRBD1
cdr3_nt: TGTGCCAGCAGCTCAACTGGACAGGTCCTGGAGCAAGAGACCCAGTACTTC
cdr3_aa: CASSSTGQVLEQETQYF

j_call: TRBJ2-5
clone_size: many
v_call: TRBV7-9
cdr3_length: 13
d_call: -
cdr3_nt: TGTGCCAGCATACCGGAGTTGCTGGAGACCCAGTACTTC
cdr3_aa: CASIPELLETQYF

j_call: TRBJ2-7
clone_size: -
v_call: TRBV10-3
cdr3_length: 14
d_call: -
cdr3_nt: TGTGCCATCAGTGACCATTGGGCCTCCTACGAGCAGTACTTC
cdr3_aa: CAISDHWASYEQYF

j_call: TRBJ2-3
clone_size: few
v_call: TRBV18
cdr3_length: 15
d_call: TRBD2
cdr3_nt: TGTGCCAGCTCACCAGCTAGCGGGAGAACAGATACGCAGTATTTT
cdr3_aa: CASSPASGRTDTQYF

j_call: TRBJ2-7
clone_size: many
v_call: TRBV7-2
cdr3_length: 16
d_call: -
cdr3_nt: TGTGCCAGCAGCTTAGTATCTGGGGCGGGCCCCTACGAGCAGTACTTC
cdr3_aa: CASSLVSGAGPYEQYF

j_call: TRBJ2-1
clone_size: -
v_call: TRBV4-3
cdr3_length: 13
d_call: -
cdr3_nt: TGCGCCAGCAGCCCTTTGGCCGACAATGAGCAGTTCTTC
cdr3_aa: CASSPLADNEQFF

j_call: TRBJ2-5
clone_size: few
v_call: TRBV28
cdr3_length: 16
d_call: -
cdr3_nt: TGTGCCAGCAGTTTATTTGGGGGACCCCTCGGAGAGACCCAGTACTTC
cdr3_aa: CASSLFGGPLGETQYF

j_call: TRBJ2-5
clone_size: many
v_call: TRBV7-2
cdr3_length: 14
d_call: TRBD1
cdr3_nt: TGTGCCAGCAGCCCTCGACAGGGGGAAGAGACCCAGTACTTC
cdr3_aa: CASSPRQGEETQYF

j_call: TRBJ2-3
clone_size: -
v_call: TRBV20-1
cdr3_length: 10
d_call: -
cdr3_nt: TGCAGTGCTAGTGGGGGTACGCAGTATTTT
cdr3_aa: CSASGGTQYF

j_call: TRBJ2-1
clone_size: many
v_call: TRBV7-2
cdr3_length: 14
d_call: -
cdr3_nt: TGTGCCAGCAGCTTTCGGCCAGGGCATAATGAGCAGTTCTTC
cdr3_aa: CASSFRPGHNEQFF

j_call: TRBJ1-4
clone_size: many
v_call: TRBV12-3/TRBV12-4
cdr3_length: 15
d_call: -
cdr3_nt: TGTGCCAGCAGCATCTCGGGGTCAACTAATGAAAAACTGTTTTTT
cdr3_aa: CASSISGSTNEKLFF

j_call: TRBJ2-7
clone_size: many
v_call: TRBV2
cdr3_length: 18
d_call: -
cdr3_nt: TGTGCCAGCAGGGACAAGGCACATAACTGGGAACTGGACTACGAGCAGTACTTC
cdr3_aa: CASRDKAHNWELDYEQYF

j_call: TRBJ2-1
clone_size: many
v_call: TRBV7-8
cdr3_length: 15
d_call: TRBD2
cdr3_nt: TGTGCCAGCAGCTTAGATAGCGGGAGGTGGAATGAGCAGTTCTTC
cdr3_aa: CASSLDSGRWNEQFF

j_call: TRBJ2-7
clone_size: -
v_call: TRBV2
cdr3_length: 15
d_call: TRBD1
cdr3_nt: TGTGCCAGCAGTGAAGTATTGACAGGGCCCTACGAGCAGTACTTC
cdr3_aa: CASSEVLTGPYEQYF

j_call: TRBJ1-4
clone_size: -
v_call: TRBV27
cdr3_length: 15
d_call: -
cdr3_nt: TGTGCCAACTCAGGACGAGTGGTCACTAATGAAAAACTGTTTTTT
cdr3_aa: CANSGRVVTNEKLFF

j_call: TRBJ2-2
clone_size: many
v_call: TRBV11-2
cdr3_length: 15
d_call: -
cdr3_nt: TGTGCCAGCAGCTTAGGCGGAACCGGCACCGGGGAGCTGTTTTTT
cdr3_aa: CASSLGGTGTGELFF

j_call: TRBJ2-7
clone_size: many
v_call: TRBV27
cdr3_length: 10
d_call: -
cdr3_nt: TGTGCCAGCAGTTACTACGAGCAGTACTTC
cdr3_aa: CASSYYEQYF

j_call: TRBJ2-5
clone_size: -
v_call: TRBV28
cdr3_length: 16
d_call: -
cdr3_nt: TGTGCCAGCACCCCTCCCCGCACTAGGCCCCAAGAGACCCAGTACTTC
cdr3_aa: CASTPPRTRPQETQYF

j_call: TRBJ2-5
clone_size: many
v_call: TRBV11-2
cdr3_length: 15
d_call: TRBD2
cdr3_nt: TGTGCCAGCAGCATGGGACTAGCGGGTAAAGAGACCCAGTACTTC
cdr3_aa: CASSMGLAGKETQYF

j_call: TRBJ2-7
clone_size: few
v_call: TRBV10-3
cdr3_length: 13
d_call: TRBD2
cdr3_nt: TGTGCCATCGGGACTAGCGGGGGTTACGAGCAGTACTTC
cdr3_aa: CAIGTSGGYEQYF

j_call: TRBJ2-3
clone_size: -
v_call: TRBV2
cdr3_length: 18
d_call: TRBD2
cdr3_nt: TGTGCCAGCAGTGAGATGCTAGCGGGGGGTTTACACACAGATACGCAGTATTTT
cdr3_aa: CASSEMLAGGLHTDTQYF

j_call: TRBJ2-5
clone_size: many
v_call: TRBV7-2
cdr3_length: 15
d_call: TRBD2
cdr3_nt: TGTGCCAGCAGCTTAGGGGCGGGAGTCGGGGAGACCCAGTACTTC
cdr3_aa: CASSLGAGVGETQYF

j_call: TRBJ2-1
clone_size: many
v_call: TRBV6-2/TRBV6-3
cdr3_length: 14
d_call: -
cdr3_nt: TGTGCCAGCAGCCCGTTCCCCTCCTACAATGAGCAGTTCTTC
cdr3_aa: CASSPFPSYNEQFF

j_call: TRBJ2-3
clone_size: many
v_call: TRBV7-2
cdr3_length: 13
d_call: -
cdr3_nt: TGTGCCAGCAGCCGACATGCCACAGATACGCAGTATTTT
cdr3_aa: CASSRHATDTQYF

j_call: TRBJ1-1
clone_size: many
v_call: TRBV24-1
cdr3_length: 12
d_call: TRBD1
cdr3_nt: TGTGCCACGACAGGGAAGAACACTGAAGCTTTCTTT
cdr3_aa: CATTGKNTEAFF

j_call: TRBJ2-5
clone_size: many
v_call: TRBV11-2
cdr3_length: 18
d_call: -
cdr3_nt: TGTGCCAGCAGCCCTTACACTACACGGATCCCCCCCAGTGAGACCCAGTACTTC
cdr3_aa: CASSPYTTRIPPSETQYF

j_call: TRBJ1-1
clone_size: -
v_call: TRBV15
cdr3_length: 13
d_call: -
cdr3_nt: TGTGCCACCAGCAGAGATCGGAACACTGAAGCTTTCTTT
cdr3_aa: CATSRDRNTEAFF

j_call: TRBJ2-3
clone_size: many
v_call: TRBV7-6
cdr3_length: 16
d_call: -
cdr3_nt: TGTGCCAGCAGCTTGGCGGGGGCCACTAGCACAGATACGCAGTATTTT
cdr3_aa: CASSLAGATSTDTQYF

j_call: TRBJ2-1
clone_size: few
v_call: TRBV12-3/TRBV12-4
cdr3_length: 15
d_call: -
cdr3_nt: TGTGCCAGCAGTGCGGGACTGGAGATCGACAATGAGCAGTTCTTC
cdr3_aa: CASSAGLEIDNEQFF

j_call: TRBJ1-1
clone_size: many
v_call: TRBV19
cdr3_length: 13
d_call: -
cdr3_nt: TGTGCCAGTAGTATTGGCAAGAACACTGAAGCTTTCTTT
cdr3_aa: CASSIGKNTEAFF

j_call: TRBJ1-5
clone_size: few
v_call: TRBV12-5
cdr3_length: 13
d_call: -
cdr3_nt: TGTGCTAGTGGTTTCGGCAGCAATCAGCCCCAGCATTTT
cdr3_aa: CASGFGSNQPQHF

j_call: TRBJ1-5
clone_size: many
v_call: TRBV7-2
cdr3_length: 15
d_call: -
cdr3_nt: TGTGCCAGCAGCCCCAATGGGAGGGCTTATCAGCCCCAGCATTTT
cdr3_aa: CASSPNGRAYQPQHF

j_call: TRBJ2-5
clone_size: many
v_call: TRBV27
cdr3_length: 13
d_call: TRBD1
cdr3_nt: TGTGCCAGCAGTTCCCAGGGGGAAGAGACCCAGTACTTC
cdr3_aa: CASSSQGEETQYF